These T cell receptor beta chains were read from a single sample in a study of blood T cell repertoires in COVID-19. Here immunoSEQ multiplex PCR was the method, and the copy in TCRdb shows in-frame clones only, minus some. Among a few hundred thousand clones listed, about 90% were seen once. Sequencing was carried out using peripheral blood. The receptors come from a woman between 50 and 59 years old with acute or convalescent COVID-19. CDR3s include the opening cysteine and the closing phenylalanine or tryptophan. D genes are given only for firm matches. Clone size is stated in some rows and not others, as once, few, many or a class when expanded.

V	size	D	J	DNA	CDR3
TRBV28	.	.	TRBJ1-3	TGTGCCAGCAGGGGCAGGGCCTCCTGGAGGGCGGGAAACACCATATATTTT	CASRGRASWRAGNTIYF
TRBV9	.	.	TRBJ2-7	TGTGCCAGCAGCGTAGGTACATCCTACGAGCAGTACTTC	CASSVGTSYEQYF
TRBV30	.	.	TRBJ1-6	TGTGCCGGGTCCACGGGTTCACCCCTCCACTTT	CAGSTGSPLHF
TRBV5-1	.	TRBD1	TRBJ2-7	TGCGCCAGCAGCTTACCGGGACAGGGCAACGAGCAGTACTTC	CASSLPGQGNEQYF
TRBV7-8	.	.	TRBJ2-7	TGTGCCAGCAGCTTAGTCTGGCCAGACGGAGGCGAGCAGTACTTC	CASSLVWPDGGEQYF
TRBV19	few	.	TRBJ1-1	TGTGCCAGTAGGGACGGGGGGCGCTACGAAAGGAACACTGAAGCTTTCTTT	CASRDGGRYERNTEAFF
TRBV5-6	.	TRBD1	TRBJ1-2	TGTGCCAGCAGCTCGACAGGGAATCGCGACTATGGCTACACCTTC	CASSSTGNRDYGYTF
TRBV3-1/TRBV3-2	.	TRBD2	TRBJ2-7	TGTGCCAGCAGCCAAGATTTAGGCGGGAGTGTTTACGAGCAGTACTTC	CASSQDLGGSVYEQYF
TRBV10-3	once	TRBD1	TRBJ1-2	TGTGCCATCAGTGAGGACAGGGGGAGAGGTGGCTACACCTTC	CAISEDRGRGGYTF
TRBV11-1	once	TRBD1	TRBJ1-6	TGTGCCAGCAGCTTAGACGGGGGACAGAATTCACCCCTCCACTTT	CASSLDGGQNSPLHF
TRBV9	few	TRBD1	TRBJ1-3	TGTGCCAGCAGCGTAGTAGGACAGGGGGACCGTCCAACCTCTGGAAACACCATATATTTT	CASSVVGQGDRPTSGNTIYF
TRBV24-1	few	.	TRBJ1-4	TGTGCCACCAGTGACTCGGCGGGGGGCGGAGGAGAAAAACTGTTTTTT	CATSDSAGGGGEKLFF
TRBV6-6	.	TRBD1	TRBJ1-1	TGTGCCAGCAGTTCATTGGACAGGGTGAGGACTGAAGCTTTCTTT	CASSSLDRVRTEAFF
TRBV5-5	.	TRBD1	TRBJ1-2	TGTGCCAGCAGCGTCGGGACAGGGGATGGCTACACCTTC	CASSVGTGDGYTF
TRBV7-3	few	TRBD2	TRBJ2-1	TGTGCCAGCAGCTTAGAGGACGGTGGAGGGACTAGGGACAATGAGCAGTTCTTC	CASSLEDGGGTRDNEQFF
TRBV28	few	.	TRBJ2-3	TGTGCCAGCACTGAACCCTCGGCAGATACGCAGTATTTT	CASTEPSADTQYF
TRBV4-1	.	TRBD1	TRBJ1-5	TGCGCCAGCAGCCCGGACAGGAACAATCAGCCCCAGCATTTT	CASSPDRNNQPQHF
TRBV4-2	.	TRBD1	TRBJ2-7	TGTGCCAGCAGCCTTACTCGGGACAGCTCCTACGAGCAGTACTTC	CASSLTRDSSYEQYF
TRBV6-2/TRBV6-3	.	TRBD2	TRBJ2-1	TGTGCCAGCAGTCGGCCGTGGCGGGAGGTTGGGGAGCAGTTCTTC	CASSRPWREVGEQFF
TRBV9	.	.	TRBJ2-6	TGTGCCAGCAGCGAACAGGTTGGGGGCCCTGGGGCCAACGTCCTGACTTTC	CASSEQVGGPGANVLTF
TRBV2	once	.	TRBJ2-5	TGTGCCAGCAGTAGACTTACTAGAAACCAAGAGACCCAGTACTTC	CASSRLTRNQETQYF
TRBV15	.	.	TRBJ1-3	TGTGCCACCAGCAGAGATTCTTTAGCCGGACATTCCCCTGGAAACACCATATATTTT	CATSRDSLAGHSPGNTIYF
TRBV9	.	.	TRBJ1-1	TGTGCCAGCAGCGTAGGGGGGGAGGCGACTTCTGAAGCTTTCTTT	CASSVGGEATSEAFF